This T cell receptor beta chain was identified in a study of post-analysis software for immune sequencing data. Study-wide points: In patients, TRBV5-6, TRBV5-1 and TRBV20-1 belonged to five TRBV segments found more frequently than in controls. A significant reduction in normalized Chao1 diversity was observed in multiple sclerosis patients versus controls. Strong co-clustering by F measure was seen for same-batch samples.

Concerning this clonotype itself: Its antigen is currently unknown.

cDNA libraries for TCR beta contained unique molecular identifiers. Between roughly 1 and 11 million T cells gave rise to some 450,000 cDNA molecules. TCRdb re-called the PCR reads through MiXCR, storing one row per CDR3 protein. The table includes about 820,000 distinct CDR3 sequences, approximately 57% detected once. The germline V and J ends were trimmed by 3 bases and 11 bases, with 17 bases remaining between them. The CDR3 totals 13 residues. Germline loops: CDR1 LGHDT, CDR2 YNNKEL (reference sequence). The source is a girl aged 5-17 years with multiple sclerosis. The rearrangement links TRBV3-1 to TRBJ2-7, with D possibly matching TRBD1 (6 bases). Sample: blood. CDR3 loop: CASSHDNDRLKYF. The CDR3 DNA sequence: TGTGCCAGCAGCCACGACAATGACAGGCTTAAGTACTTC.